This T cell receptor beta chain emerged from a study of STAT5B mutations in CD4+ large granular lymphocyte leukemia. Profiled with immunoSEQ multiplex PCR; TCRdb holds only in-frame clones, not every one. The sample holds about 31,000 clones; 85% to 90% are singletons and the top ten take about 0.42%. The V gene's germline CDR1 is SGDLS and CDR2 YYNGEE. The CDR3 sequence is 13 residues long. The V and J ends lost 2 bases and 0 bases respectively, with 5 bases between them. Study-wide results and caveats: No patients shared main leukemic clonotypes, though less than 30% appeared at low frequency elsewhere. 8/27 top patient clones versus 2/35 control clones were TRBV06-family.

As concerns this clone: Its target is unknown. Other DNA sequences of this sample code for an identical CDR3.

The sequencing sample was made of CD4+ T cells from blood buffy coats. The chain carries TRBV9 and TRBJ2-5, with D uncertain. This receptor was obtained from a human donor in good health. DNA for the CDR3: TGTGCCAGCAGCGTTGGGTACCAAGAGACCCAGTACTTC. It codes for CASSVGYQETQYF.